What follows is one TCR beta chain and its context. Original methodology: Reference gene primer amplification in the assay estimated nucleated cell counts. Clones were read by immunoSEQ multiplex PCR, and TCRdb kept only the in-frame ones, dropping some. D and trimming come from the DNA, and the V and J calls and clone size come from that table. The sample yields over 85,000 clones, about 90% seen once. Germline V CDR1 and CDR2: ENHRY, SYGVKD. The CDR3 totals 14 residues. With 2 bases removed from V and 0 bases from J, the gap between germline ends came to 8 bases. The sample comes from a study of blood T cell repertoires in COVID-19. Overall study: From the United States, Italy and Spain came samples of acute and convalescent COVID-19. In each case, the material was cDNA or gDNA derived from T cells, B-cell-depleted T cells, or PBMCs.

The genes are TRBV10-3 and TRBJ2-7, with unresolved D. Sequencing was carried out using peripheral blood. The TCR sequence derives from a human donor in a cohort sampled during active COVID-19. CDR3 in amino acids: CAISEDSSSYEQYF. The DNA for the CDR3 is TGTGCCATCAGTGAGGACTCAAGCTCCTACGAGCAGTACTTC.